This TCR beta chain was identified during a study of shared clonotypes between healthy human individuals. Every subset's genomic DNA went evenly onto several immunoSEQ plates. Clones were read by immunoSEQ multiplex PCR, and TCRdb kept only the in-frame ones, dropping some. The sample lists approximately 650,000 clones; just under 97% were seen once. Naive CD8 cells lacked CD45RO, underwent positive selection for CCR7 and left out terminally differentiated effector memory CD45RA+ cells. About this clone itself: This same CDR3 is encoded by further DNA sequences in the sample.

The specimen sequenced was naive CD8+ T cells sorted from blood. This receptor was identified in a woman aged 30 to 39 in good health.

CDR3 sequence: CASSLGQVGTEAFF. The CDR3 bases are TGTGCCAGCAGTTTAGGACAGGTTGGGACTGAAGCTTTCTTT. The chain is built from TRBV27 and TRBJ1-1, with 7 bases that match TRBD1. CDR1 is MNHEY, CDR2 SMNVEV, per germline (reference sequence). The CDR3 loop spans 14 amino acids. V was clipped by 2 bases and J by 5 bases; unmatched bases: 5.